The next 28 T cell receptor beta chains were all read from a single sample in a study of cytomegalovirus exposure and HLA in healthy donors. The primer mix had 60 Vbeta and 13 Jbeta primers. Method: immunoSEQ multiplex PCR; TCRdb's copy keeps in-frame clones and lacks some. Altogether about 110,000 clones are present, 73% being singletons, with the ten largest covering under 9.5%. Sequencing was carried out using PBMCs. These receptors were obtained from a man between 40 and 49 years old in good health and CMV-seronegative.

Here the CDR3 reads CATSRVTGSDGYTF. The CDR3 region has the DNA TGTGCCACCAGCAGGGTTACAGGGTCCGATGGCTACACCTTC. The rearrangement joins TRBV15 to TRBJ1-2, with a possible D match to TRBD1 (6 bases). The length of the CDR3 is 14 residues. V was clipped by 3 bases and J by 6 bases, with 14 bases between them. Per germline, CDR1 LNHNV and CDR2 YYDKDF (reference sequence).

The chain recombines TRBV2 with TRBJ2-5; 7 positions match TRBD1. Germline CDR1 reads SNHLY; CDR2 reads FYNNEI. The CDR3 is made up of 16 amino acids. The ends lost 2 bases at V and 5 bases at J; junction bases unmatched: 11. In nucleotides, the CDR3 is TGTGCCAGCAGTGAACCAACTGAGGGGACAGACGAGACCCAGTACTTC. It translates to CASSEPTEGTDETQYF.

This clone was detected only a few times. V gene TRBV7-2 combines with J gene TRBJ2-1; TRBD2 matches at 14 bases. The V gene's germline CDR1 is SGHTA and CDR2 FQGNSA. The CDR3 spans 15 residues. V lost 5 bases to trimming and J lost 6 bases; unmatched junction nucleotides: 3. The CDR3 protein is CASSLGLAGVNEQFF. The CDR3 region has the DNA TGTGCCAGCAGCCTGGGACTAGCGGGGGTCAATGAGCAGTTCTTC.

This sequence joins TRBV13 and TRBJ2-7; 7 bases are shared with TRBD1. This CDR3 spans 16 amino acids. The V gene's germline CDR1 is PRHDT and CDR2 FYEKMQ (reference sequence). V lost 5 bases and J lost 4; bases outside the gene matches: 14. CDR3 nucleotides: TGTGCCAGCAGCGCCTACGACAGGGAGCTACGTTACGAGCAGTACTTC. Protein sequence: CASSAYDRELRYEQYF.

The chain carries TRBV9 and TRBJ2-7; D remains ambiguous. Germline V lookup: CDR1 SGDLS, CDR2 YYNGEE. The CDR3 length is 13 residues. V lost 4 bases and J 4 bases, leaving 12 bases between the germline ends. The DNA for the CDR3 is TGTGCCAGCAGCCCAAACAGCCGATACGAGCAGTACTTC. The encoded protein is CASSPNSRYEQYF.

This clone was observed a single time. The chain has TRBV4-2 and TRBJ2-7, with 7 bases that match TRBD1. The CDR3 loop spans 15 amino acids. Unmatched junction bases numbered 5, after V lost 1 base and J lost 2 bases. CDR1 and CDR2 (germline): LGHNA, YNFKEQ. DNA for the CDR3: TGTGCCAGCAGCCAAGCCTGGGGACAGACCTACGAGCAGTACTTC. It encodes CASSQAWGQTYEQYF.

The chain is built from TRBV7-6 and TRBJ1-6; D is ambiguous. The CDR3 spans 13 residues. Per germline, CDR1 SGHVS and CDR2 FNYEAQ. Trimming shortened V by 3 bases and J by 7 bases, and 7 bases separated the two germline ends. CDR3 DNA: TGTGCCAGCAGCTTTAAGGAGAATTCACCCCTCCACTTT. Amino acid sequence: CASSFKENSPLHF.

This clone was detected a few times. The chain carries TRBV2 and TRBJ2-1; TRBD1 is a possible D gene (6 bases). V lost 0 bases to trimming and J lost 7 bases, with 7 bases between them. This CDR3 spans 13 amino acids. Germline V gives CDR1 SNHLY, CDR2 FYNNEI. CDR3: CASSEARGNEQFF. CDR3 nucleotide sequence: TGTGCCAGCAGTGAAGCCAGGGGAAATGAGCAGTTCTTC.

This clone was counted a single time. This chain links TRBV4-1 with TRBJ2-7, with D unclear. This CDR3 comprises 14 residues. With 0 bases removed from V and 6 bases from J, the gap between germline ends came to 12 bases. CDR1 and CDR2 from the germline V gene are MGHRA and YSYEKL. The CDR3 region has the DNA TGCGCCAGCAGCCAAGAGAATCGTCCCGGCGAGCAGTACTTC. This sequence encodes CASSQENRPGEQYF.

The V and J genes are TRBV7-3 and TRBJ2-7; TRBD2 aligns across 9 bases. The germline gives CDR1 SGHTA, CDR2 FQGTGA. V lost 4 bases to trimming and J lost 4 bases; unmatched junction nucleotides: 8. The CDR3 is 15 residues long. As DNA, the CDR3 is TGTGCCAGCAGCTCGTCTAGCGGGGCCTCGTACGAGCAGTACTTC. This translates into CASSSSSGASYEQYF.

The chain joins TRBV6-7 to TRBJ1-3; D gene unclear. TRBV6-7 is an ORF, with its function uncertain. This CDR3 spans 17 amino acids. Between the trimmed V and J ends, which lost 2 bases and 0 bases, there was a span of 14 bases. The CDR3 bases are TGTGCCAGCAGTTACCCTCCGCGGGAACACTCTGGAAACACCATATATTTT. Translating it yields CASSYPPREHSGNTIYF.

The J gene is TRBJ2-7, the V gene TRBV4-1; D is undetermined. The CDR3 extends over 16 amino acids. V lost 0 bases to trimming and J lost 6 bases, with 18 bases between them. Germline loops: CDR1 MGHRA, CDR2 YSYEKL. CDR3 sequence reads: CASSQESPPLLIEQYF. In DNA, the CDR3 is TGCGCCAGCAGCCAAGAGTCCCCCCCACTACTAATCGAGCAGTACTTC.

The V and J genes are TRBV7-6 and TRBJ2-2; TRBD2 matches 10 bases. CDR1 is SGHVS and CDR2 is FNYEAQ in the germline V gene. The CDR3 is 18 amino acids. The junction had 14 bases not matched to a gene; V was cut back by 5 bases and J by 5 bases. DNA for the CDR3: TGTGCCAGCAGCCGCCCGTCGCCTAGCGGGGGAGGGACCGGGGAGCTGTTTTTT. It specifies CASSRPSPSGGGTGELFF.

Note on this clone: One junction end does not reproduce the germline sequence, and a read error may be involved. This chain connects TRBV2 to TRBJ1-2; D unclear. Germline V gene sequence: CDR1 SNHLY, CDR2 FYNNEI. CDR3 size: 13 residues. CDR3 bases: TGTGCCAGCAGTGCTGTCCAAAACTCTGGCTACACCTTC. Amino acid sequence: CASSAVQNSGYTF.

This clone appeared a few times. J is TRBJ2-7 and V is TRBV5-6, with 8 bases that match TRBD1. Germline values: CDR1 SGHDT, CDR2 YYEEEE. The trim removed 1 base at V and 5 bases at J, leaving 2 bases unmatched. The CDR3 length is 13 residues. DNA for the CDR3: TGTGCCAGCAGCTTGCAGGGGGCGAACGAGCAGTACTTC. This encodes CASSLQGANEQYF.

This clone came up many times. The V call is TRBV9, the J call TRBJ1-3; no clear D gene. The V gene lost 6 bases and the J gene lost 0 bases, with 13 bases spanning the gap. The CDR3 is made up of 15 amino acids. The germline gives CDR1 SGDLS, CDR2 YYNGEE. The CDR3 DNA sequence: TGTGCCAGCACAGCAACTGGGAGCTCTGGAAACACCATATATTTT. This gives the protein CASTATGSSGNTIYF.

The chain couples TRBV4-1 to TRBJ2-5; unclear D gene. The J call may be incorrect, as the DNA end agrees better with TRBJ2-7. The CDR3 covers 13 residues. Germline CDR1 MGHRA, CDR2 YSYEKL. The CDR3 DNA follows: TGCGCCAGCAGCCAAGGCCGTTCCTACGAGCAGTACTTC. As protein: CASSQGRSYEQYF.

The rearrangement uses TRBV9 and TRBJ2-7, with 8 positions matching TRBD1. J gave up 3 bases and V 0 bases, and 2 bases lay outside the gene matches. The V gene's germline CDR1 is SGDLS and CDR2 YYNGEE. This CDR3 is 14 amino acids long. CDR3 region: CASSVGDRFYEQYF. The CDR3 nucleotides are TGTGCCAGCAGCGTAGGGGACAGGTTCTACGAGCAGTACTTC.

V gene TRBV30 combines with J gene TRBJ1-6; tentative D call: TRBD1 (6 bases). V dropped 3 bases and J dropped 9 bases, with 12 bases sitting between them. Germline V lookup: CDR1 GTSNPN, CDR2 SVGIG (reference sequence). The CDR3 has 13 amino acids. The CDR3 bases are TGTGCCTGGAGAGGTTTAGGGGGTTCACCCCTCCACTTT. Translated: CAWRGLGGSPLHF. Full variable domain (missing parts from reference TRBV30 and TRBJ1-6): SQTIHQWPATLVQPVGSPLSLECTVEGTSNPNLYWYRQAAGRGLQLLFYSVGIGQISSEVPQNLSASRPQDRQFILSSKKLLLSDSGFYLCAWRGLGGSPLHFGNGTRLTVT.

This chain connects TRBV11-2 to TRBJ2-7; 7 bases agree with TRBD1. The CDR3 contains 16 residues. CDR1 and CDR2 (germline): SGHAT, FQNNGV. V lost 5 bases to trimming and J lost 2 bases; unmatched junction nucleotides: 12. The CDR3 reads CASSPLYRGSAYEQYF. CDR3 bases: TGTGCCAGCAGCCCACTCTACAGGGGTAGCGCCTACGAGCAGTACTTC.

This sequence joins TRBV4-3 and TRBJ1-3; 9 positions match TRBD1. Per germline, CDR1 LGHNA and CDR2 YSLEER. The J segment lost 0 bases and the V segment lost 0 bases, leaving 6 bases of the junction unmatched. The CDR3 has 18 amino acids. The DNA of the CDR3 is TGCGCCAGCAGCCAAGATAAGGGACAGGGCGTCTCTGGAAACACCATATATTTT. This sequence encodes CASSQDKGQGVSGNTIYF.

The V call is TRBV6-6, the J call TRBJ1-3; D not resolved. There are 15 residues in the CDR3. Trimming cost V 4 bases and J 0 bases, with 10 bases left between them. Germline V CDR1 and CDR2: MNHNY, SVGAGI (reference sequence). The CDR3 here is CASSSPYLSGNTIYF. The DNA for the CDR3 is TGTGCCAGCAGTTCGCCCTACCTCTCTGGAAACACCATATATTTT.

This rearrangement joins TRBV7-2 to TRBJ2-7; a possible D gene is TRBD2 (7 bases). The germline V gene encodes CDR1 SGHTA and CDR2 FQGNSA. The length of the CDR3 is 15 residues. V lost 5 bases, J lost 5 bases, and 19 bases lay in between. The CDR3 is CASSQMGGASDEQYF. The CDR3 DNA sequence: TGTGCCAGCAGCCAAATGGGGGGGGCATCCGACGAGCAGTACTTC.

The rearrangement joins TRBV5-3 to TRBJ2-5, with TRBD2 matching 10 bases. TRBV5-3 is an ORF for which the function is uncertain. The V and J ends lost 0 bases and 5 bases, in that order; junction bases with no gene match: 10. The CDR3 has 17 amino acids. The CDR3 DNA reads TGTGCCAGAAGCTTGGTAGGTAGCGGGGGGCCGGGGGAGACCCAGTACTTC. It encodes CARSLVGSGGPGETQYF.

This clone was observed a few times. This rearrangement joins TRBV14 to TRBJ2-2, with a tentative D call TRBD2 (6 bases). Per the germline V gene, CDR1 is SGHDN and CDR2 is FVKESK. The CDR3 has 14 amino acids. V was clipped by 2 bases and J by 5 bases, with 9 bases between them. The CDR3 reads CASSQQGGTGELFF. CDR3 DNA: TGTGCCAGCAGCCAACAGGGAGGTACCGGGGAGCTGTTTTTT.

In this sample, this clone turned up a few times. This chain uses TRBV19 with TRBJ2-1, with D possibly matching TRBD2 (5 bases). The CDR3 covers 15 residues. Germline V lookup: CDR1 LNHDA, CDR2 SQIVND (reference sequence). The V gene lost 10 bases and the J gene lost 0 bases, with 16 bases spanning the gap. DNA for the CDR3: TGTGCCACTAGGGAATCGGGGAGCTCCTACAATGAGCAGTTCTTC. Encoded protein: CATRESGSSYNEQFF.

This rearrangement joins TRBV7-2 to TRBJ2-5; no clear D gene. The CDR3 covers 13 residues. Germline V gene lookup returns CDR1 SGHTA and CDR2 FQGNSA. The V gene lost 4 bases and the J gene lost 7 bases, with 13 bases spanning the gap. The CDR3 DNA sequence: TGTGCCAGCAGCTCCCCCCCAGGTGTGACCCAGTACTTC. Its protein is CASSSPPGVTQYF.

The chain has TRBV11-1 and TRBJ1-1; 9 bases fit TRBD1. This CDR3 has 16 residues. Germline V lookup: CDR1 SGHAT, CDR2 FQDESV (reference sequence). J lost 3 bases, V lost 2 bases, and 7 bases had no gene match. The CDR3 bases are TGTGCCAGCAGCTTAACACCGCGGACAGGGGACACTGAAGCTTTCTTT. As protein: CASSLTPRTGDTEAFF.